The sequence of this T cell receptor beta chain was determined in a study of blood T cell repertoires in COVID-19. This CDR3 region has 13 residues. Between the trimmed V and J ends, which lost 5 bases and 8 bases, there was a span of 15 bases. Germline V gives CDR1 SQVTM, CDR2 ANQGSEA. Some clones are missing from TCRdb's copy, which holds only in-frame ones; the method was immunoSEQ multiplex PCR. The data show roughly 53,000 clones, 89% seen once. The sequenced sample consisted of peripheral blood. This clonotype was obtained from a man between 60 and 70 years old with acute or convalescent COVID-19. The chain has TRBV29-1 and TRBJ1-4; D remains ambiguous. The CDR3 is CSVQARSQEKLFF. The CDR3 DNA is TGCAGCGTTCAAGCGCGAAGTCAAGAAAAACTGTTTTTT.